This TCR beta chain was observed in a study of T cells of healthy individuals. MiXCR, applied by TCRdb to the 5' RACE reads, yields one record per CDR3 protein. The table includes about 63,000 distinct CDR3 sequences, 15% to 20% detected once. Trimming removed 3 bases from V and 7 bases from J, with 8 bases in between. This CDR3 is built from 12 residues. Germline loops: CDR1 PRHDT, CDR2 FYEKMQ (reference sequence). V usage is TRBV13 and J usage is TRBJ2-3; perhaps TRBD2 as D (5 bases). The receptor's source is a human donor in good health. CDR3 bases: TGTGCCAGCAGCTTTGCTAGCAATACGCAGTATTTT. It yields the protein CASSFASNTQYF.